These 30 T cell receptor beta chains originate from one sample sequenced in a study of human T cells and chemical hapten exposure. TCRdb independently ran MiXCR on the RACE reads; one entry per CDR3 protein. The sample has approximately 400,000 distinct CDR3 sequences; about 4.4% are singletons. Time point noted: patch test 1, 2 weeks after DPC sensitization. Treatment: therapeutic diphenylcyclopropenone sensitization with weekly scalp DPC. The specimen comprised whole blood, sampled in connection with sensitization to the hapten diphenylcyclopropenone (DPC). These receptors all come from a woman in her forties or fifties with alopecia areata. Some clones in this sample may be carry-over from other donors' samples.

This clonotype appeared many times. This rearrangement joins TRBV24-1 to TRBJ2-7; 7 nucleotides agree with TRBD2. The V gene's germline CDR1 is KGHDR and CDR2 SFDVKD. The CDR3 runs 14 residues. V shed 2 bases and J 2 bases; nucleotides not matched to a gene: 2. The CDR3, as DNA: TGTGCCACCAGTGATTCGGGACTACCCTACGAGCAGTACTTC. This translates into CATSDSGLPYEQYF.

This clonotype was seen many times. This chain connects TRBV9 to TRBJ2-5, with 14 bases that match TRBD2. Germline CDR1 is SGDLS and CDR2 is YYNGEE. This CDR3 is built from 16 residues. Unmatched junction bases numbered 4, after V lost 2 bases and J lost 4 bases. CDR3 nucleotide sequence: TGTGCCAGCAGCGTGACTAGCGGGGGGGCCGGAGAGACCCAGTACTTC. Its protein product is CASSVTSGGAGETQYF.

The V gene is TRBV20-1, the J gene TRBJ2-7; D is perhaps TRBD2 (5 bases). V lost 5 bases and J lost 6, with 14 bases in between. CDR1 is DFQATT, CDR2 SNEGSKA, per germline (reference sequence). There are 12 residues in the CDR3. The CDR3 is CSASREGAEQYF. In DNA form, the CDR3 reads TGCAGTGCTTCCCGCGAGGGTGCCGAGCAGTACTTC.

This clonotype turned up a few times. The CDR3 bases are TGTGCCAGCAGTACGCCTGGGACAGGCGCGGGGCCCCTCCACTTT. Protein sequence: CASSTPGTGAGPLHF. The V call is TRBV27, the J call TRBJ1-6; 8 bases align to TRBD1. Germline CDR1 MNHEY, CDR2 SMNVEV (reference sequence). V lost 5 bases and J lost 13; bases outside the gene matches: 13. CDR3 length: 15 amino acids.

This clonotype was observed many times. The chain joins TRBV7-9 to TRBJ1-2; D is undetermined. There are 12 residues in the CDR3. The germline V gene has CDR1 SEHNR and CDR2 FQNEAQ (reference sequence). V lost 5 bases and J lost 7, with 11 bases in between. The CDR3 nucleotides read TGTGCCAGCAGCCTCACAGCGGTTGGCTACACCTTC. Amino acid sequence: CASSLTAVGYTF.

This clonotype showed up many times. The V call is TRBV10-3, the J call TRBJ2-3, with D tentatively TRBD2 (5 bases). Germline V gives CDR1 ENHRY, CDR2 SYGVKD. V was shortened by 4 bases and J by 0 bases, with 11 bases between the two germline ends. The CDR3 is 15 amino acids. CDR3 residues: CAISARLTSTDTQYF. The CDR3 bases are TGTGCCATCAGTGCGCGACTAACTAGCACAGATACGCAGTATTTT.

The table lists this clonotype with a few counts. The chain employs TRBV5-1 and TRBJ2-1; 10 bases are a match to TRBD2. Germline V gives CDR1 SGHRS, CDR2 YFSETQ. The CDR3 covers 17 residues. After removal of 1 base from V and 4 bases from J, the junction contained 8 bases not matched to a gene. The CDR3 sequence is CASSLSRTSGTYNEQFF. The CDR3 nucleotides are TGCGCCAGCAGCTTGTCCCGGACTAGCGGAACTTACAATGAGCAGTTCTTC.

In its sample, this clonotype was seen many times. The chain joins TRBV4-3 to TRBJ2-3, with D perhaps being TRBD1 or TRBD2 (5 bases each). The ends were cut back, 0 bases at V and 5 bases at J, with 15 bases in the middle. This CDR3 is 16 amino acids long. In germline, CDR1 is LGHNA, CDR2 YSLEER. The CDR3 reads CASSQEGAGTRDTQYF. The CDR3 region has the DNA TGCGCCAGCAGCCAAGAAGGAGCCGGGACCCGAGATACGCAGTATTTT.

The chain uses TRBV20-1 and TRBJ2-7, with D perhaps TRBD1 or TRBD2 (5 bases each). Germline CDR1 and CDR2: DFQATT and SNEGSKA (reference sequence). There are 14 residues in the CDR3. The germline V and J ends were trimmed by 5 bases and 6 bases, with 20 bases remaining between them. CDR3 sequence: CSAPSHGALGEQYF. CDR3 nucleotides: TGCAGTGCTCCTTCGCACGGGGCGCTGGGCGAGCAGTACTTC.

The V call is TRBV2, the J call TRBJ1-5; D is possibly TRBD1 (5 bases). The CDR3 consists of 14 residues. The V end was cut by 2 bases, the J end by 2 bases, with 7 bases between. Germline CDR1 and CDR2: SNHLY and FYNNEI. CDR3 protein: CASSELGGNQPQHF. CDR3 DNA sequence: TGTGCCAGCAGTGAATTGGGGGGCAATCAGCCCCAGCATTTT.

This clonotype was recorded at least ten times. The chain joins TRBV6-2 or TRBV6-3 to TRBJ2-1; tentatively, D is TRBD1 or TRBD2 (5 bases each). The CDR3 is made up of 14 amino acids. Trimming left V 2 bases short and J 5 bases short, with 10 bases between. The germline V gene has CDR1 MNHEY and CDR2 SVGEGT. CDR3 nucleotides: TGTGCCAGCAGTTACGGGGACGGGAACAATGAGCAGTTCTTC. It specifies CASSYGDGNNEQFF.

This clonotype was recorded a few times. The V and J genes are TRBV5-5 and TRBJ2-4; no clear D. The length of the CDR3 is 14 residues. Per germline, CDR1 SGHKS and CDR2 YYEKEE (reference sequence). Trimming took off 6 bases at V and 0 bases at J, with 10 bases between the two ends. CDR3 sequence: CASIPELAKNIQYF. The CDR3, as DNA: TGTGCCAGCATCCCTGAGCTAGCCAAAAACATTCAGTACTTC.

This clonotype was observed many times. CDR3 sequence (DNA): TGTGCCAGCAGTTTGGGACAGAACTACGAGCAGTACTTC. This encodes CASSLGQNYEQYF. The rearrangement joins TRBV27 to TRBJ2-7; 7 bases line up with TRBD1. Per the germline V gene, CDR1 is MNHEY and CDR2 is SMNVEV (reference sequence). The CDR3 runs 13 residues. The V gene end was trimmed by 3 bases and the J gene end by 3 bases; junction bases not matched to a gene: 2.

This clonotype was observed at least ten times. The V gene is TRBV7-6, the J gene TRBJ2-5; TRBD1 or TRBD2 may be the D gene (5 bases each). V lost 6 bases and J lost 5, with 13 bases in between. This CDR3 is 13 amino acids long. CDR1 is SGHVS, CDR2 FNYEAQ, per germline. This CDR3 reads CASRLGRTETQYF. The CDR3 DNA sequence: TGTGCCAGCAGACTGGGACGGACGGAGACCCAGTACTTC.

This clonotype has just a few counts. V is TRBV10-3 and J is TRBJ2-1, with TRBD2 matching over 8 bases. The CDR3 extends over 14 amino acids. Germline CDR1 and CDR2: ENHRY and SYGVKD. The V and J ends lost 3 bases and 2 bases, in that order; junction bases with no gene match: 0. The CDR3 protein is CAISDSGAYNEQFF. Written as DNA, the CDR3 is TGTGCCATCAGTGATAGCGGGGCCTACAATGAGCAGTTCTTC.

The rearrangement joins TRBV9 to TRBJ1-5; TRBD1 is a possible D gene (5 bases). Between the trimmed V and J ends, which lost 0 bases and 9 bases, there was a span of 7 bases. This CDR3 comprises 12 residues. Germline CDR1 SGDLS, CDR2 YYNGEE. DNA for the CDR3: TGTGCCAGCAGCGTAGTGGGGGGGCCCCAGCATTTT. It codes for CASSVVGGPQHF. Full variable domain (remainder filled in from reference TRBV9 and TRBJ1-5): DSGVTQTPKHLITATGQRVTLRCSPRSGDLSVYWYQQSLDQGLQFLIQYYNGEERAKGNILERFSAQQFPDLHSELNLSSLELGDSALYFCASSVVGGPQHFGDGTRLSIL.

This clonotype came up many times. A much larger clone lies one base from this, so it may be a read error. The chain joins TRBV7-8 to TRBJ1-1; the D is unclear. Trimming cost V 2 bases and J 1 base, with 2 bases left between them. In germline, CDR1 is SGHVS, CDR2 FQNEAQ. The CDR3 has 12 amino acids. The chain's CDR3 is CASSLTNTEAFF. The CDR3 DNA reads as TGTGCCAGCAGCTTAACGAACACTGAAGCTTTCTTT.

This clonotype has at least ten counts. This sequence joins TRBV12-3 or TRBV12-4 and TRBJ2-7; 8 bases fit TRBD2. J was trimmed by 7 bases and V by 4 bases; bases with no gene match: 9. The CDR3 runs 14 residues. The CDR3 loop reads CASSYSGTSDEQYF. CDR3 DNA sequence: TGTGCCAGCAGTTACTCCGGGACTAGTGATGAGCAGTACTTC.

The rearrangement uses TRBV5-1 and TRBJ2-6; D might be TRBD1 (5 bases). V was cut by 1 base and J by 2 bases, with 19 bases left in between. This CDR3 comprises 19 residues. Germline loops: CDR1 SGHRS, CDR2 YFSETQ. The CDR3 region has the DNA TGCGCCAGCAGCTTGAGGGAAGGCCAAAAAGGGGCTGGGGCCAACGTCCTGACTTTC. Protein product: CASSLREGQKGAGANVLTF.

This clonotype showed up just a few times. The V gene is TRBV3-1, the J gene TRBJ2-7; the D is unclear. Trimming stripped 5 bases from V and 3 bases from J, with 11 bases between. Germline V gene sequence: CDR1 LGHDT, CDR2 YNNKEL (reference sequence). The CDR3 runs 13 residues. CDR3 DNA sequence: TGTGCCAGCAGCGCCGGCAGGAGCTACGAGCAGTACTTC. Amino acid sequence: CASSAGRSYEQYF.

In DNA form, the CDR3 reads TGTGCCAGCAGCTCACGAGTTCCGACAGGGAACTACTTCTTCACAGATACGCAGTATTTT. Amino acid sequence: CASSSRVPTGNYFFTDTQYF. The V gene is TRBV11-2, the J gene TRBJ2-3; 7 bases map to TRBD1. There are 20 residues in the CDR3. V shed 4 bases, J shed 2 bases, and the junction held 21 bases outside the gene matches. Looked up from germline, CDR1 is SGHAT and CDR2 is FQNNGV. The complete variable domain, with remaining parts taken from reference TRBV11-2 and TRBJ2-3, reads EAGVAQSPRYKIIEKRQSVAFWCNPISGHATLYWYQQILGQGPKLLIQFQNNGVVDDSQLPKDRFSAERLKGVDSTLKIQPAKLEDSAVYLCASSSRVPTGNYFFTDTQYFGPGTRLTVL.

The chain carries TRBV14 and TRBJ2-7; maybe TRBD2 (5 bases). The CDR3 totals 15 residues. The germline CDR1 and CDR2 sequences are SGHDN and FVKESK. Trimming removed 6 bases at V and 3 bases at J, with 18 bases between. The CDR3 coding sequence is TGTGCCAGCAGTCCAAGCATTCAGCGGAGCTACGAGCAGTACTTC. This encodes CASSPSIQRSYEQYF.

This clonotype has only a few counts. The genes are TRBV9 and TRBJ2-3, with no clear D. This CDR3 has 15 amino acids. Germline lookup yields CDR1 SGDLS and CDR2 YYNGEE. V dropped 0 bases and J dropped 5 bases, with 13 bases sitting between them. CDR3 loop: CASSVGPRVGDTQYF. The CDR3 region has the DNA TGTGCCAGCAGCGTAGGCCCTAGGGTGGGAGATACGCAGTATTTT. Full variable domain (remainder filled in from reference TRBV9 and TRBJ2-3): DSGVTQTPKHLITATGQRVTLRCSPRSGDLSVYWYQQSLDQGLQFLIQYYNGEERAKGNILERFSAQQFPDLHSELNLSSLELGDSALYFCASSVGPRVGDTQYFGPGTRLTVL.

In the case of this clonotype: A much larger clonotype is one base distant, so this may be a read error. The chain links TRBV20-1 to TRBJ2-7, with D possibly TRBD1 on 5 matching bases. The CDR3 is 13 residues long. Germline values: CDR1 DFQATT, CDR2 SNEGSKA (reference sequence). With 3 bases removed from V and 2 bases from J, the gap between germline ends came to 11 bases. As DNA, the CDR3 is TGCAGTGCTAGTCCCGCAGGGCCCTACGAGCAGTACTTC. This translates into CSASPAGPYEQYF.

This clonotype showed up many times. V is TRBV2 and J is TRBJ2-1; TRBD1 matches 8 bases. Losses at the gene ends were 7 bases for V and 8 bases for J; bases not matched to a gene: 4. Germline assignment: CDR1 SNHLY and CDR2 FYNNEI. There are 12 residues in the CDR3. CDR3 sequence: CASKTGGDEQFF. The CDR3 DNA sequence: TGTGCCAGCAAAACAGGGGGAGATGAGCAGTTCTTC.

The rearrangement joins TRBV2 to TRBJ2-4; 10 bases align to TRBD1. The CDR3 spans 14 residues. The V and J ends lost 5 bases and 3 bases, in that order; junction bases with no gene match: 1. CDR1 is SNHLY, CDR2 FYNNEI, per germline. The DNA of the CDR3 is TGTGCCAGCAGTTGGACAGGGGGCAAAAACATTCAGTACTTC. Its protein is CASSWTGGKNIQYF. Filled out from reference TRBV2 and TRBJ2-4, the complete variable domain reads EPEVTQTPSHQVTQMGQEVILRCVPISNHLYFYWYRQILGQKVEFLVSFYNNEISEKSEIFDDQFSVERPDGSNFTLKIRSTKLEDSAMYFCASSWTGGKNIQYFGAGTRLSVL.

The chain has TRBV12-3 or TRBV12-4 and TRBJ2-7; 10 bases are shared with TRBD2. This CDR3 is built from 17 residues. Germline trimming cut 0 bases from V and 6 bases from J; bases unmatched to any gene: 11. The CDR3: CASSLALGGAGGREQYF. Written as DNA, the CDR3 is TGTGCCAGCAGTTTAGCCCTGGGGGGAGCGGGGGGGCGCGAGCAGTACTTC.

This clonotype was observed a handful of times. The CDR3 bases are TGTGCCAGCAGCTTAGTAAGCCAGGGCCATTCACCCCTCCACTTT. Protein sequence: CASSLVSQGHSPLHF. The V and J genes are TRBV7-2 and TRBJ1-6, with D tentatively TRBD1 (5 bases). Germline CDR1 reads SGHTA; CDR2 reads FQGNSA. Trimming pared 1 base from V and 8 bases from J, leaving 12 bases between. CDR3 length equals 15 residues.

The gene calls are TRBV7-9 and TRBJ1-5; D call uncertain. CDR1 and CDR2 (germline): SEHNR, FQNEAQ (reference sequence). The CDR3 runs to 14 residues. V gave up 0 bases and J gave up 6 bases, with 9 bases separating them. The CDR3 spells CASSLAGLSQPQHF. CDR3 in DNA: TGTGCCAGCAGCTTAGCAGGTTTAAGTCAGCCCCAGCATTTT.

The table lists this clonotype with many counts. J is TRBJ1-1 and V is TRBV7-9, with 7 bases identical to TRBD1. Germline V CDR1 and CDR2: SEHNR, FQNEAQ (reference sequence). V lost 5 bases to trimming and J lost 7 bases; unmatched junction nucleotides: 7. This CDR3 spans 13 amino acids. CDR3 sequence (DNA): TGTGCCAGCAGCCCCCGGGACAGCTATGAAGCTTTCTTT. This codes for CASSPRDSYEAFF.